The 25 T cell receptor beta chains in this list originate from one sample, sequenced in a study of STAT5B mutations in CD4+ large granular lymphocyte leukemia. Libraries were prepared by immunoSEQ multiplex PCR; TCRdb keeps only in-frame clonotypes and omits some of them. The table records about 23,000 clones, about 80% of them present only once. Sequenced material: CD4+ T cells from blood buffy coats. These receptors were collected from a human donor in good health.

The chain carries TRBV5-1 and TRBJ2-5; D is perhaps TRBD1 or TRBD2 (6 bases each). The germline gives CDR1 SGHRS, CDR2 YFSETQ. V dropped 0 bases and J dropped 1 base, with 7 bases sitting between them. The CDR3 has 14 amino acids. The CDR3 DNA reads as TGCGCCAGCAGCTTGGGGGGGGCCCAAGAGACCCAGTACTTC. Protein sequence: CASSLGGAQETQYF. Full variable domain (outside the CDR3, taken from reference TRBV5-1 and TRBJ2-5): KAGVTQTPRYLIKTRGQQVTLSCSPISGHRSVSWYQQTPGQGLQFLFEYFSETQRNKGNFPGRFSGRQFSNSRSEMNVSTLELGDSALYLCASSLGGAQETQYFGPGTRLLVL.

The chain employs TRBV2 and TRBJ1-4; 8 bases map to TRBD1. Germline V gene sequence: CDR1 SNHLY, CDR2 FYNNEI. The V gene end was trimmed by 7 bases and the J gene end by 4 bases; junction bases not matched to a gene: 5. The CDR3 has 14 residues. CDR3 sequence (DNA): TGTGCCAGCAAGAAACAGGGGGTTAATGAAAAACTGTTTTTT. Amino acid sequence: CASKKQGVNEKLFF.

This sequence joins TRBV4-3 and TRBJ2-5; 10 nucleotides align to TRBD2. With 4 bases clipped from V and 4 bases from J, the junction kept 9 bases outside the gene matches. This CDR3 region has 16 residues. Germline CDR1 and CDR2: LGHNA and YSLEER. The DNA for the CDR3 is TGCGCCAGCAGCCGAGCTAGCGGGGGAGGATCAGAGACCCAGTACTTC. As protein: CASSRASGGGSETQYF.

This chain links TRBV7-9 with TRBJ2-3; 9 bases fit TRBD1. J gave up 5 bases and V 5 bases, and 8 bases lay outside the gene matches. Germline assignment: CDR1 SEHNR and CDR2 FQNEAQ (reference sequence). The CDR3 runs to 15 residues. In DNA form, the CDR3 reads TGTGCCAGCAGCCAGGGCGGACAGGGGAGAGATACGCAGTATTTT. Its protein product is CASSQGGQGRDTQYF.

The table lists this clone with a few counts. The chain has TRBV11-2 and TRBJ1-1; no clear D gene. V was shortened by 4 bases and J by 6 bases, with 9 bases between the two germline ends. Germline V gives CDR1 SGHAT, CDR2 FQNNGV. This CDR3 is 12 amino acids long. Written as DNA, the CDR3 is TGTGCCAGCAGCTCTCACCGGGCTGAAGCTTTCTTT. Its translation is CASSSHRAEAFF.

This chain joins TRBV4-2 and TRBJ2-1; 12 positions agree with TRBD2. Germline V gene sequence: CDR1 LGHNA, CDR2 YNFKEQ. The CDR3 has 16 residues. V gave up 3 bases and J gave up 6 bases; unmatched junction bases: 6. The CDR3 loop is CASSQALAGGLNEQFF. CDR3 DNA: TGTGCCAGCAGCCAGGCCCTAGCGGGGGGGCTCAATGAGCAGTTCTTC.

The chain carries TRBV5-4 and TRBJ2-1; D remains ambiguous. CDR3 length: 15 amino acids. The V and J ends lost 3 bases and 0 bases respectively, with 10 bases between them. CDR1 is SGHNT and CDR2 is YYREEE in the germline V gene (reference sequence). CDR3 protein: CASSSSVGSYNEQFF. The CDR3 DNA reads TGTGCCAGCAGCTCCTCGGTAGGCTCCTACAATGAGCAGTTCTTC.

The sample holds one count of this clone. The V gene is TRBV30, the J gene TRBJ2-1; 8 bases match TRBD1. The germline CDR1 and CDR2 sequences are GTSNPN and SVGIG (reference sequence). The trim removed 0 bases at V and 4 bases at J, leaving 5 bases unmatched. The CDR3 length is 15 residues. CDR3 nucleotides: TGTGCCTGGAGTGTACCCTGGGACAGGTACAATGAGCAGTTCTTC. Residues: CAWSVPWDRYNEQFF. The full variable domain, rest sourced from reference TRBV30 and TRBJ2-1, is SQTIHQWPATLVQPVGSPLSLECTVEGTSNPNLYWYRQAAGRGLQLLFYSVGIGQISSEVPQNLSASRPQDRQFILSSKKLLLSDSGFYLCAWSVPWDRYNEQFFGPGTRLTVL.

V usage is TRBV5-4 and J usage is TRBJ2-7; TRBD2 matches 11 bases. The CDR3 length is 15 residues. V lost 3 bases, J lost 6 bases, and 8 bases stayed unmatched. Germline CDR1 SGHNT, CDR2 YYREEE (reference sequence). This CDR3 reads CASSSLAGGKFEQYF. CDR3 sequence (DNA): TGTGCCAGCAGCTCCCTAGCGGGGGGTAAGTTCGAGCAGTACTTC. Based on the CDR3 plus reference TRBV5-4 and TRBJ2-7, the full variable domain is ETGVTQSPTHLIKTRGQQVTLRCSSQSGHNTVSWYQQALGQGPQFIFQYYREEENGRGNFPPRFSGLQFPNYSSELNVNALELDDSALYLCASSSLAGGKFEQYFGPGTRLTVT.

The chain joins TRBV9 to TRBJ2-1, with TRBD2 identical over 8 bases. The CDR3 extends over 15 amino acids. Losses at the gene ends were 3 bases for V and 6 bases for J; bases not matched to a gene: 8. CDR1 is SGDLS and CDR2 is YYNGEE in the germline V gene. CDR3 sequence reads: CASSGKVAGPNEQFF. The CDR3 region has the DNA TGTGCCAGCAGCGGGAAGGTAGCGGGACCCAATGAGCAGTTCTTC. Together with reference TRBV9 and TRBJ2-1, the CDR3 gives the full variable domain: DSGVTQTPKHLITATGQRVTLRCSPRSGDLSVYWYQQSLDQGLQFLIQYYNGEERAKGNILERFSAQQFPDLHSELNLSSLELGDSALYFCASSGKVAGPNEQFFGPGTRLTVL.

CDR3 sequence reads: CARYQGPSGNTIYF. The CDR3 DNA reads as TGTGCCAGATATCAGGGCCCCTCGGGAAACACCATATATTTT. V gene TRBV19 combines with J gene TRBJ1-3, with D maybe TRBD1 (5 bases). The CDR3 has 14 residues. Trimming cost V 9 bases and J 4 bases, with 16 bases left between them. The germline CDR1 and CDR2 sequences are LNHDA and SQIVND (reference sequence).

V and J are TRBV9 and TRBJ1-1; D might be TRBD1 (6 bases). The CDR3 is made up of 17 amino acids. Germline V gene sequence: CDR1 SGDLS, CDR2 YYNGEE. V was cut by 0 bases and J by 2 bases, with 17 bases left in between. CDR3 nucleotides: TGTGCCAGCAGCGTAGCCCCCCAGGGGCCCGCAAACACTGAAGCTTTCTTT. It yields the protein CASSVAPQGPANTEAFF.

The V and J genes are TRBV10-3 and TRBJ1-5; D gene unclear. This CDR3 has 14 amino acids. V shed 4 bases and J shed 3 bases, with 10 bases lying between them. The V gene's germline CDR1 is ENHRY and CDR2 SYGVKD. CDR3 sequence: CAISVNGINQPQHF. Here the CDR3 DNA reads TGTGCCATCAGTGTCAACGGAATCAATCAGCCCCAGCATTTT.

The chain links TRBV5-1 to TRBJ2-3, with a weak D call TRBD1 (5 bases). Germline CDR1 is SGHRS and CDR2 is YFSETQ. V gave up 0 bases and J gave up 10 bases, with 18 bases separating them. The CDR3 sequence is 15 residues long. CDR3 coding DNA: TGCGCCAGCAGCTTGGGTTCGGCGTTAAGGGGTTCGCAGTATTTT. This codes for CASSLGSALRGSQYF.

This clone was seen a few times. CDR3 protein: CASSNCGFAGGPSTDTQYF. The DNA of the CDR3 is TGTGCCAGCAGCAACTGTGGTTTCGCGGGAGGGCCGAGCACAGATACGCAGTATTTT. V is TRBV21-1 and J is TRBJ2-3; TRBD2, the table's D call, lacks a check against the DNA. TRBV21-1 is noted as a pseudogene. This CDR3 has 19 amino acids.

This clone came up once. The chain uses TRBV7-2 and TRBJ1-1; TRBD1 matches at 8 bases. There are 15 residues in the CDR3. Trimming removed 1 base from V and 6 bases from J; junction bases left unmatched: 7. The germline V gene has CDR1 SGHTA and CDR2 FQGNSA. In DNA form, the CDR3 reads TGTGCCAGCAGCTTAGGGACAGGGATTGGGGCTGAAGCTTTCTTT. Its translation is CASSLGTGIGAEAFF.

The rearrangement links TRBV7-2 to TRBJ2-3, with 9 bases that match TRBD2. Trimming took 2 bases from V and 2 from J; bases not matched to a gene: 5. The CDR3 consists of 16 residues. Germline-derived CDR1 and CDR2 are SGHTA and FQGNSA. This CDR3 reads CASSLQGGRATDTQYF. CDR3 bases: TGTGCCAGCAGCTTACAAGGCGGGAGGGCCACAGATACGCAGTATTTT.

To note about this clone: This same CDR3 is encoded by further DNA sequences in the sample. The chain couples TRBV7-8 to TRBJ1-4; D gene ambiguous. Germline-derived CDR1 and CDR2 are SGHVS and FQNEAQ. The CDR3 is 14 residues long. Trimming removed 4 bases from V and 5 bases from J, with 11 bases in between. As DNA, the CDR3 is TGTGCCAGCAGCTCCTCAGAAACCAATGAAAAACTGTTTTTT. Residues: CASSSSETNEKLFF. Based on the CDR3 plus reference TRBV7-8 and TRBJ1-4, the full variable domain is GAGVSQSPRYKVAKRGQDVALRCDPISGHVSLFWYQQALGQGPEFLTYFQNEAQLDKSGLPSDRFFAERPEGSVSTLKIQRTQQEDSAVYLCASSSSETNEKLFFGSGTQLSVL.

V usage is TRBV6-5 and J usage is TRBJ1-6; a weak D match, TRBD1 (6 bases). The CDR3 contains 15 residues. With 0 bases removed from V and 8 bases from J, the gap between germline ends came to 11 bases. The germline CDR1 and CDR2 sequences are MNHEY and SVGAGI. DNA for the CDR3: TGTGCCAGCAGTTACTCTGGGACACGTTATTCACCCCTCCACTTT. Protein sequence: CASSYSGTRYSPLHF.

This clone is a singleton in its sample. V usage is TRBV6-6 and J usage is TRBJ2-7; D perhaps matches TRBD2 (6 bases). The CDR3 runs to 14 residues. Between the trimmed V and J ends, which lost 2 bases and 0 bases, there was a span of 8 bases. CDR1 MNHNY and CDR2 SVGAGI come from the germline V gene (reference sequence). CDR3 sequence reads: CASSYVGGSYEQYF. The CDR3 DNA follows: TGTGCCAGCAGTTACGTGGGGGGCTCCTACGAGCAGTACTTC.

CDR3 loop: CASSQVRTGPSEQFF. CDR3 coding DNA: TGCGCCAGCAGCCAAGTTAGGACAGGGCCAAGTGAGCAGTTCTTC. This sequence joins TRBV4-3 and TRBJ2-1, with 8 bases identical to TRBD1. V lost 1 base to trimming and J lost 9 bases; unmatched junction nucleotides: 8. Germline V lookup: CDR1 LGHNA, CDR2 YSLEER. The CDR3 sequence is 15 residues long.

V gene TRBV7-2 combines with J gene TRBJ2-1, with 10 positions matching TRBD1. The CDR3 runs to 15 residues. J was trimmed by 5 bases and V by 5 bases; bases with no gene match: 6. The germline CDR1 and CDR2 sequences are SGHTA and FQGNSA. CDR3 sequence reads: CASSGGGTGDNEQFF. CDR3 in DNA: TGTGCCAGCAGCGGGGGCGGGACAGGGGACAATGAGCAGTTCTTC.

This clone was seen only once. The V call is TRBV7-6, the J call TRBJ2-7, with D tentatively TRBD1 or TRBD2 (5 bases each). V lost 1 base and J 3 bases, leaving 7 bases between the germline ends. The CDR3 covers 13 residues. Germline V lookup: CDR1 SGHVS, CDR2 FNYEAQ. As DNA, the CDR3 is TGTGCCAGCAGCTTAGTTGGGGGCTACGAGCAGTACTTC. Translated, it gives CASSLVGGYEQYF.

This clone has just one count. The chain combines TRBV6-5 with TRBJ2-1, with TRBD1 matching 9 bases. CDR3 size: 12 residues. The V gene end was trimmed by 5 bases and the J gene end by 13 bases; junction bases not matched to a gene: 6. The germline V gene encodes CDR1 MNHEY and CDR2 SVGAGI. In DNA form, the CDR3 reads TGTGCCAGCAGTCCGGGACAGGGTCATCAGTTCTTC. Its translation: CASSPGQGHQFF.

This rearrangement joins TRBV27 to TRBJ2-7; 7 bases fit TRBD2. Losses at the gene ends were 2 bases for V and 1 base for J; bases not matched to a gene: 5. This CDR3 has 15 residues. Germline CDR1 MNHEY, CDR2 SMNVEV (reference sequence). The CDR3 DNA sequence: TGTGCCAGCAGTTTAAAGCCTAGCGGATCCTACGAGCAGTACTTC. It encodes CASSLKPSGSYEQYF.